This TCR beta chain was found in a study of T cells after yellow fever vaccination. This CDR3 spans 18 amino acids. In germline, CDR1 is SGHVS, CDR2 FNYEAQ. MiXCR, run by TCRdb on the 5' RACE reads, gives a single entry per CDR3 protein. Among roughly 160,000 distinct CDR3 sequences listed, almost 7% were seen once. Comments on this clonotype: Germline is not matched at one junction end, which may reflect a read error.

Sequences were derived from CD4+ T cells sorted from PBMCs, sampled 5 days after the first yellow fever vaccination. V is TRBV7-6 and J is TRBJ2-6; 10 bases line up with TRBD1. This TCR was sampled from a young man who received the YFV17D yellow fever vaccine. The CDR3 bases are TGTGCCCGCAGCTGGTCGTGGGACAGGGGCCCTGGGGCCAACGTCCTGACTTTC. Its translation is CARSWSWDRGPGANVLTF.